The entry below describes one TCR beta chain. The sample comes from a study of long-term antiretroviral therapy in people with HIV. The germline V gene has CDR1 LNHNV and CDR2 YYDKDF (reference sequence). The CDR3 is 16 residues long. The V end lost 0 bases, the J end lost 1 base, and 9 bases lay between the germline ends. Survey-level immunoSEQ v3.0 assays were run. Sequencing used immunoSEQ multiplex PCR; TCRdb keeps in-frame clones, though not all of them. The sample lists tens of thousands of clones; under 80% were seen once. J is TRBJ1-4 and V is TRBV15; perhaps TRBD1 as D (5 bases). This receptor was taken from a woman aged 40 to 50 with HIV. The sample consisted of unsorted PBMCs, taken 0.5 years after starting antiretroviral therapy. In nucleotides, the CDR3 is TGTGCCACCAGCAGAGATGGGGGTTTAACTAATGAAAAACTGTTTTTT. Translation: CATSRDGGLTNEKLFF.